Listed below are T cell receptor beta chains from one sample, sequenced in a study of T-cell reconstitution after alpha-beta-depleted transplantation in children. TCRdb reprocessed the PCR reads with MiXCR, giving one entry per CDR3 protein. The data show over 450,000 distinct CDR3 sequences, with 10% to 13% seen just once and roughly 2.1% held by the top ten. Sequenced material: PBMCs, taken before TCRalphabeta/CD19-depleted stem cell transplant. These receptors were obtained from a child under 10 years old with inherited bone marrow failure, due to receive a stem cell transplant. Both conserved end residues are part of each CDR3. The D gene is left open where the match is weak. Clone size is given for some rows only: seen once, a few or many times, or a class if the clone is expanded.

d_call	v_call	j_call	clone_size	cdr3_aa	cdr3_nt
-	TRBV28	TRBJ2-7	many	CASSLDRIDAYEQYF	TGTGCCAGCAGTCTGGACAGAATCGACGCCTACGAGCAGTACTTC
-	TRBV12-3/TRBV12-4	TRBJ2-1	few	CASSSHREASYNEQFF	TGTGCCAGCAGCTCGCACAGGGAGGCTTCCTACAATGAGCAGTTCTTC
TRBD1	TRBV6-1	TRBJ1-2	many	CASSQQGANGYTF	TGTGCCAGCAGTCAACAGGGGGCAAATGGCTACACCTTC
-	TRBV9	TRBJ2-7	many	CASSVASQANPYEQYF	TGTGCCAGCAGCGTAGCTTCACAGGCTAACCCCTACGAGCAGTACTTC
TRBD2	TRBV28	TRBJ2-7	-	CASSPVVAGGYEQYF	TGTGCCAGCAGTCCCGTTGTAGCGGGAGGGTACGAGCAGTACTTC
TRBD2	TRBV3-1	TRBJ2-3	-	CASSQPPPTSGSQYF	TGTGCCAGCAGCCAACCTCCTCCGACTAGCGGGAGTCAGTATTTT
-	TRBV29-1	TRBJ2-2	many	CSVVEGGTGELFF	TGCAGCGTTGTCGAAGGGGGCACCGGGGAGCTGTTTTTT
-	TRBV30	TRBJ2-3	few	CAWSVGGADTQYF	TGTGCCTGGTCGGTGGGGGGAGCAGATACGCAGTATTTT
-	TRBV5-4	TRBJ2-5	-	CASRGVQETQYF	TGTGCCAGCAGGGGCGTTCAAGAGACCCAGTACTTC
-	TRBV29-1	TRBJ2-3	many	CSVVTGPADTQYF	TGCAGCGTAGTCACAGGGCCGGCAGATACGCAGTATTTT
TRBD2	TRBV29-1	TRBJ2-7	many	CSVDGGSTYEQYF	TGCAGCGTTGACGGGGGGTCCACCTACGAGCAGTACTTC
-	TRBV5-6	TRBJ2-7	-	CASSLEGIAYEQYF	TGTGCCAGCAGCTTGGAAGGGATTGCCTACGAGCAGTACTTC
TRBD2	TRBV6-2/TRBV6-3	TRBJ2-1	-	CASSYREGSYNEPFF	TGTGCCAGCAGTTATCGGGAGGGGTCCTACAATGAGCCGTTCTTC
-	TRBV4-3	TRBJ2-1	few	CASSQDVSVRQFF	TGCGCCAGCAGCCAAGATGTATCAGTTAGGCAGTTCTTC
TRBD1	TRBV14	TRBJ1-4	many	CASSPTRTGKLFF	TGTGCCAGCAGCCCGACGCGGACAGGGAAACTGTTTTTT
TRBD2	TRBV12-3/TRBV12-4	TRBJ2-2	many	CASSLTSGLAGELFF	TGTGCCAGCAGCTTGACTAGCGGGCTCGCCGGGGAGCTGTTTTTT
-	TRBV12-3/TRBV12-4	TRBJ2-2	few	CASSLVFAGELFF	TGTGCCAGCAGTTTAGTGTTTGCCGGGGAGCTGTTTTTT
-	TRBV10-2	TRBJ1-6	many	CASSQRRTNSPLHF	TGCGCCAGCAGTCAGCGGCGGACCAATTCACCCCTCCACTTT
-	TRBV5-1	TRBJ2-3	many	CASSLAEGPDTQYF	TGCGCCAGCAGCTTGGCGGAGGGCCCAGATACGCAGTATTTT
-	TRBV29-1	TRBJ2-7	many	CSALGASSLYEQYF	TGCAGCGCCCTAGGGGCCAGCTCCCTCTACGAGCAGTACTTC
TRBD1	TRBV28	TRBJ2-1	many	CASSLSWDSQPNEQFF	TGTGCCAGCAGTTTGTCCTGGGACAGTCAACCCAATGAGCAGTTCTTC
TRBD2	TRBV30	TRBJ2-1	-	CAWDWTSGLNEQFF	TGTGCCTGGGATTGGACTAGCGGGCTCAATGAGCAGTTCTTC